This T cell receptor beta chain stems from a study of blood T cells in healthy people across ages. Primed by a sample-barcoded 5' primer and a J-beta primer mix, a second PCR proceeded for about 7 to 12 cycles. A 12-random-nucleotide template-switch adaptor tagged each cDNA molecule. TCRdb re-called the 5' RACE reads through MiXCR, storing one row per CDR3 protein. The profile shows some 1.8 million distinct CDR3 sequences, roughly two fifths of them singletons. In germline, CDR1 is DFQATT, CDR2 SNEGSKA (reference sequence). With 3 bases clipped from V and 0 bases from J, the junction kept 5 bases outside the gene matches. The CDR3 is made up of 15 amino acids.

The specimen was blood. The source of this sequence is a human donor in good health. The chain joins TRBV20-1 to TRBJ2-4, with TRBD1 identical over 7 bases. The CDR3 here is CSARGQLLAKNIQYF. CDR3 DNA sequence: TGCAGTGCTAGGGGACAGCTTTTAGCCAAAAACATTCAGTACTTC.